The subject of this entry is one TCR beta chain. The antigen is not known. CDR3 length equals 14 residues. V lost 0 bases, J lost 9 bases, and 12 bases lay in between. Per the germline V gene, CDR1 is SEHNR and CDR2 is FQNEAQ (reference sequence). All trial patients relapsed after autologous stem cell transplantation. These data belong to a study of PD-1 blockade in classical Hodgkin lymphoma. Study findings and constraints: Healthy donors reportedly exceeded newly diagnosed patients in baseline TCR diversity.

The method was immunoSEQ multiplex PCR; TCRdb's version includes in-frame clones alone and lacks a portion of them. In the table there are about 19,000 clones, just over 85% of which are singletons. Specimen: peripheral blood mononuclear cells (PBMCs), collected before the second cycle of nivolumab. The gene calls are TRBV7-9 and TRBJ2-1; TRBD2 is a possible D gene (7 bases). The TCR originated in a human donor with classical Hodgkin lymphoma. Written as DNA, the CDR3 is TGTGCCAGCAGCTTAGCTACGGGGGGCGGTGAGCAGTTCTTC. Residues: CASSLATGGGEQFF.